These 31 T cell receptor beta chains were sequenced from one sample in a study of cytomegalovirus exposure and HLA in healthy donors. Researchers ran the PCR with 60 Vbeta and 13 Jbeta primers. Data came from immunoSEQ multiplex PCR; TCRdb stores just in-frame clones and leaves some out. The sample shows some 190,000 clones, over 60% of them seen only once. The sample was PBMCs. The receptors come from a man younger than 45 in good health and CMV-seropositive.

The J gene is TRBJ2-1, the V gene TRBV10-3; TRBD2 might be the D (5 bases). The germline CDR1 and CDR2 sequences are ENHRY and SYGVKD. Between the trimmed V and J ends, which lost 0 bases and 8 bases, there was a span of 11 bases. The CDR3 runs 14 residues. For the CDR3, the DNA is TGTGCCATCAGTGAGTCAGCGGCCGCGGATGAGCAGTTCTTC. This codes for CAISESAAADEQFF.

Concerning this clone: An end of the junction does not agree with germline; a read error may underlie this. The V and J genes are TRBV7-9 and TRBJ2-7, with D unclear. The CDR3 is made up of 11 amino acids. Germline lookup yields CDR1 SEHNR and CDR2 FQNEAQ (reference sequence). Written as DNA, the CDR3 is TGTTCCAGCAGCTCCGCTCGGGAGCAGTACTTC. Translation gives CSSSSAREQYF.

This clone showed up just a few times. The V and J genes are TRBV2 and TRBJ1-1, with D possibly TRBD1 on 5 matching bases. Looked up from germline, CDR1 is SNHLY and CDR2 is FYNNEI. The CDR3 covers 16 residues. V lost 7 bases and J lost 1, with 19 bases in between. The CDR3 nucleotides are TGTGCCAGCATAAAGCGGGGGGGTGGTCGGAACACTGAAGCTTTCTTT. The encoded protein is CASIKRGGGRNTEAFF.

The CDR3 bases are TGTGCCAGCAGCGATGGCGGGGGGCGGGACAATGAGCAGTTCTTC. Translation: CASSDGGGRDNEQFF. The chain employs TRBV9 and TRBJ2-1, with TRBD2 matching over 8 bases. Trimming took 3 bases from V and 5 from J; bases not matched to a gene: 7. This CDR3 is 15 amino acids long. CDR1 and CDR2 from the germline V gene are SGDLS and YYNGEE. The full variable domain, rest sourced from reference TRBV9 and TRBJ2-1, is DSGVTQTPKHLITATGQRVTLRCSPRSGDLSVYWYQQSLDQGLQFLIQYYNGEERAKGNILERFSAQQFPDLHSELNLSSLELGDSALYFCASSDGGGRDNEQFFGPGTRLTVL.

This chain uses TRBV12-5 with TRBJ2-1; perhaps TRBD1 as D (6 bases). The V gene's germline CDR1 is LGHNT and CDR2 FRNRAP. The V end lost 1 base, the J end lost 4 bases, and 14 bases lay between the germline ends. This CDR3 region has 16 residues. The CDR3 DNA reads as TGTGCTAGTGGTTTGGAGGGGGTCCCACCTTACAATGAGCAGTTCTTC. Its protein is CASGLEGVPPYNEQFF.

The chain couples TRBV7-9 to TRBJ2-1; TRBD2 aligns across 7 bases. The ends lost 5 bases at V and 6 bases at J; junction bases unmatched: 4. Per germline, CDR1 SEHNR and CDR2 FQNEAQ (reference sequence). The CDR3 extends over 13 amino acids. CDR3 nucleotides: TGTGCCAGCAGCCAGAGCGGGGTCAATGAGCAGTTCTTC. Protein product: CASSQSGVNEQFF.

The V gene is TRBV6-4, the J gene TRBJ1-2, with D maybe TRBD1 (6 bases). Germline V gives CDR1 MRHNA, CDR2 SNTAGT. The CDR3 sequence is 14 residues long. V was clipped by 5 bases and J by 8 bases, with 18 bases between them. In nucleotides, the CDR3 is TGTGCCAGCAGTCCCACAGGGAGCAGGGACGGCTACACCTTC. Protein: CASSPTGSRDGYTF.

This clone was seen only once. The CDR3 nucleotides read TGTGCCAGCAGCTTACAAGCCAGGGGGCTCCTTGGAATTTCTTACGAGCAGTACTTC. This codes for CASSLQARGLLGISYEQYF. This chain joins TRBV11-1 and TRBJ2-7; 8 positions match TRBD1. CDR1 and CDR2 from the germline V gene are SGHAT and FQDESV (reference sequence). The CDR3 extends over 19 amino acids. Germline trimming cut 2 bases from V and 4 bases from J; bases unmatched to any gene: 19.

The chain carries TRBV2 and TRBJ2-3, with 8 positions matching TRBD2. The CDR3 loop spans 14 amino acids. V lost 10 bases, J lost 4 bases, and 10 bases stayed unmatched. Germline V gives CDR1 SNHLY, CDR2 FYNNEI. CDR3 amino acids: CATKTSVAADTQYF. The DNA of the CDR3 is TGTGCCACAAAGACTAGCGTCGCGGCAGATACGCAGTATTTT.

This clone appeared a few times. The chain has TRBV9 and TRBJ2-1; the D gene is possibly TRBD2 (5 bases). This CDR3 comprises 16 residues. Per the germline V gene, CDR1 is SGDLS and CDR2 is YYNGEE. The V end lost 0 bases, the J end lost 10 bases, and 20 bases lay between the germline ends. CDR3 loop: CASSVVFRDGSSEQFF. CDR3 DNA sequence: TGTGCCAGCAGCGTAGTCTTTCGGGATGGCTCGTCCGAGCAGTTCTTC.

This chain uses TRBV7-3 with TRBJ2-5; TRBD2 matches 13 bases. Germline V gene lookup returns CDR1 SGHTA and CDR2 FQGTGA. V gave up 0 bases and J gave up 5 bases; unmatched junction bases: 6. The CDR3 length is 17 residues. The CDR3 nucleotides are TGTGCCAGCAGCTTAACCCTGGGGACTAGCGGGAAGGAGACCCAGTACTTC. Encoded protein: CASSLTLGTSGKETQYF.

This clone was picked up one time. J is TRBJ2-2 and V is TRBV27; 8 bases align to TRBD1. From germline, CDR1 is MNHEY and CDR2 SMNVEV (reference sequence). The ends lost 5 bases at V and 4 bases at J; junction bases unmatched: 6. The CDR3 has 15 amino acids. The chain's CDR3 is CASSRTGGITGELFF. For the CDR3, the DNA is TGTGCCAGCAGTCGAACAGGGGGTATCACCGGGGAGCTGTTTTTT.

CDR3 in DNA: TGTGCCAGCAGCTTACAGGGGGATGAGCAGTTCTTC. It codes for CASSLQGDEQFF. This sequence joins TRBV7-3 and TRBJ2-1; 7 bases match TRBD1. From germline, CDR1 is SGHTA and CDR2 FQGTGA. The CDR3 totals 12 residues. V lost 2 bases to trimming and J lost 8 bases; unmatched junction nucleotides: 0.

The chain carries TRBV27 and TRBJ1-2; 7 nucleotides align to TRBD1. The ends lost 3 bases at V and 4 bases at J; junction bases unmatched: 5. The germline V gene has CDR1 MNHEY and CDR2 SMNVEV (reference sequence). The CDR3 sequence is 14 residues long. Here the CDR3 reads CASSFRGDSYGYTF. CDR3 nucleotides: TGTGCCAGCAGTTTCAGGGGGGACAGCTATGGCTACACCTTC.

The rearrangement joins TRBV10-3 to TRBJ1-2; no clear D gene. Germline CDR1 ENHRY, CDR2 SYGVKD. V lost 3 bases, J lost 2 bases, and 7 bases lay in between. The CDR3 is made up of 13 amino acids. The CDR3 spells CAISDGENYGYTF. CDR3 coding DNA: TGTGCCATCAGTGATGGAGAGAACTATGGCTACACCTTC.

As DNA, the CDR3 is TGTGCCAGCCGCACTCTCAGGGGACCCGAGAACACTGAAGCTTTCTTT. Protein: CASRTLRGPENTEAFF. V gene TRBV19 combines with J gene TRBJ1-1, with D tentatively TRBD1 (6 bases). Germline V gene data show CDR1 as LNHDA and CDR2 as SQIVND (reference sequence). V was cut by 9 bases and J by 1 base, with 21 bases left in between. CDR3 length equals 16 residues.

The CDR3 DNA is TGTGCCAGCAGCCGAAGAGGAGGCAATCAGCCCCAGCATTTT. The encoded protein is CASSRRGGNQPQHF. The chain joins TRBV9 to TRBJ1-5; no definite D call. Germline values: CDR1 SGDLS, CDR2 YYNGEE. The CDR3 runs 14 residues. The germline V and J ends were trimmed by 4 bases and 2 bases, with 10 bases remaining between them.

The chain links TRBV28 to TRBJ1-2; 8 bases fit TRBD1. The CDR3 extends over 14 amino acids. With 4 bases clipped from V and 4 bases from J, the junction kept 5 bases outside the gene matches. In germline, CDR1 is MDHEN, CDR2 SYDVKM. The CDR3 DNA reads TGTGCCAGCAGTTCGGGACAGGCACTCTATGGCTACACCTTC. It yields the protein CASSSGQALYGYTF.

The chain links TRBV28 to TRBJ1-1; D might be TRBD1 (5 bases). The CDR3 covers 15 residues. CDR1 MDHEN and CDR2 SYDVKM come from the germline V gene. Between the trimmed V and J ends, which lost 5 bases and 4 bases, there was a span of 17 bases. CDR3 sequence reads: CASSRGSASGTEAFF. In DNA form, the CDR3 reads TGTGCCAGCAGTAGGGGCTCAGCGTCCGGCACTGAAGCTTTCTTT.

The chain carries TRBV5-4 and TRBJ2-2; TRBD1 agrees at 8 bases. CDR3 length: 17 amino acids. Germline-derived CDR1 and CDR2 are SGHNT and YYREEE (reference sequence). V lost 3 bases, J lost 4 bases, and 11 bases stayed unmatched. The CDR3 loop is CASSSTLDRAGTGELFF. The DNA for the CDR3 is TGTGCCAGCAGCTCCACACTGGACAGGGCGGGCACCGGGGAGCTGTTTTTT.

The CDR3 region has the DNA TGTGCCAGCAGCTTAGAAGTTAATAGGGACTACACAGATACGCAGTATTTT. Translation: CASSLEVNRDYTDTQYF. V gene TRBV11-2 combines with J gene TRBJ2-3, with 7 nucleotides matching TRBD2. The germline V gene has CDR1 SGHAT and CDR2 FQNNGV. The CDR3 loop spans 17 amino acids. J lost 2 bases, V lost 0 bases, and 8 bases had no gene match.

The V call is TRBV13, the J call TRBJ1-4; tentatively, D is TRBD1 (5 bases). V was cut by 1 base and J by 4 bases, with 10 bases left in between. There are 15 residues in the CDR3. CDR1 is PRHDT and CDR2 is FYEKMQ in the germline V gene (reference sequence). The CDR3, as DNA: TGTGCCAGCAGCTTAGAAGGGGCGCATAATGAAAAACTGTTTTTT. Residues: CASSLEGAHNEKLFF.

This clone was found once. This chain uses TRBV7-9 with TRBJ1-1; 9 bases match TRBD1. The CDR3 totals 15 residues. J lost 2 bases, V lost 6 bases, and 7 bases had no gene match. Looked up from germline, CDR1 is SEHNR and CDR2 is FQNEAQ (reference sequence). CDR3 residues: CASSFGQGRNTEAFF. As DNA, the CDR3 is TGTGCCAGCAGTTTCGGACAGGGGAGAAACACTGAAGCTTTCTTT.

This clone was seen once. The rearrangement links TRBV7-2 to TRBJ2-7; D may be TRBD1 (6 bases). The ends were cut back, 6 bases at V and 5 bases at J, with 20 bases in the middle. This CDR3 has 15 amino acids. Germline CDR1 SGHTA, CDR2 FQGNSA. The CDR3 spells CASSPDRSTIDEQYF. The CDR3 DNA reads TGTGCCAGCAGTCCCGACAGGTCCACGATAGACGAGCAGTACTTC.

A note on this clone: Other DNA sequences from this sample encode an identical CDR3 as well. The gene calls are TRBV5-1 and TRBJ2-3; 7 bases are a match to TRBD2. The V gene's germline CDR1 is SGHRS and CDR2 YFSETQ. The trim removed 4 bases at V and 1 base at J, leaving 3 bases unmatched. This CDR3 has 14 amino acids. The chain's CDR3 is CASSRTSGTDTQYF. As DNA, the CDR3 is TGCGCCAGCAGCAGAACTAGCGGCACAGATACGCAGTATTTT.

The V call is TRBV30, the J call TRBJ1-1; D gene uncertain. V was pared by 3 bases and J by 1 base, with 12 bases between. This CDR3 spans 14 amino acids. Germline lookup yields CDR1 GTSNPN and CDR2 SVGIG (reference sequence). CDR3 DNA sequence: TGTGCCTGGAGAAGATCAGGTTCGAACACTGAAGCTTTCTTT. Its translation: CAWRRSGSNTEAFF. Combining the CDR3 with reference TRBV30 and TRBJ1-1 gives the whole variable domain SQTIHQWPATLVQPVGSPLSLECTVEGTSNPNLYWYRQAAGRGLQLLFYSVGIGQISSEVPQNLSASRPQDRQFILSSKKLLLSDSGFYLCAWRRSGSNTEAFFGQGTRLTVV.

The chain couples TRBV15 to TRBJ2-5; TRBD2 aligns across 14 bases. Germline values: CDR1 LNHNV, CDR2 YYDKDF (reference sequence). The length of the CDR3 is 18 residues. V trimming: 6 bases; J trimming: 5 bases; junction bases outside the gene matches: 14. DNA for the CDR3: TGTGCCACCAGGAGGACTACGACTAGCGGGGGGGCCGGGGAGACCCAGTACTTC. Amino acid sequence: CATRRTTTSGGAGETQYF.

The V gene is TRBV6-1, the J gene TRBJ1-1; D gene uncertain. This CDR3 has 14 residues. The V end was cut by 7 bases, the J end by 1 base, with 13 bases between. Germline assignment: CDR1 MNHNS and CDR2 SASEGT. The CDR3 nucleotides are TGTGCCAGCATCAGTGGGCAGACGAACACTGAAGCTTTCTTT. It translates to CASISGQTNTEAFF.

The chain couples TRBV11-2 to TRBJ2-1; tentatively, D is TRBD2 (5 bases). Germline V lookup: CDR1 SGHAT, CDR2 FQNNGV. The V end lost 2 bases, the J end lost 2 bases, and 10 bases lay between the germline ends. The CDR3 extends over 15 amino acids. The chain's CDR3 is CASSLPRATYNEQFF. In DNA form, the CDR3 reads TGTGCCAGCAGCTTACCGCGGGCAACCTACAATGAGCAGTTCTTC.

The chain links TRBV11-2 to TRBJ2-1, with TRBD1 as a possible D gene (6 bases). Germline CDR1 reads SGHAT; CDR2 reads FQNNGV. The V and J ends lost 5 bases and 9 bases respectively, with 26 bases between them. The CDR3 has 17 residues. The CDR3 here is CASSRTGLDPGSGEQFF. CDR3 bases: TGTGCCAGCAGCCGAACAGGGTTGGACCCAGGATCAGGTGAGCAGTTCTTC.

The genes are TRBV5-6 and TRBJ2-5, with a tentative D call TRBD2 (5 bases). This CDR3 comprises 14 residues. CDR1 is SGHDT, CDR2 YYEEEE, per germline. The V end was cut by 4 bases, the J end by 0 bases, with 10 bases between. The CDR3 bases are TGTGCCAGCAGCGAGGGCTCTAACCAAGAGACCCAGTACTTC. Residues: CASSEGSNQETQYF.